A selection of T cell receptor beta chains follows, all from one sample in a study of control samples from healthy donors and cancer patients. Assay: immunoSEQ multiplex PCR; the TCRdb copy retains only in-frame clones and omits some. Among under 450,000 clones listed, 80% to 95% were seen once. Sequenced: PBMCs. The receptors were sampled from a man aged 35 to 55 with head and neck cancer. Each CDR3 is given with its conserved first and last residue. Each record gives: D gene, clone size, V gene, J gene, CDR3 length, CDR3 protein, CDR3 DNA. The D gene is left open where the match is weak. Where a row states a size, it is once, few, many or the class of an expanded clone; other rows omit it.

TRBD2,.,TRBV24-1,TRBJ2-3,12,CATSVGGDTQYF,TGTGCCACCAGTGTCGGGGGGGATACGCAGTATTTT
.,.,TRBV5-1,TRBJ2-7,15,CASSPAGGHSYEQYF,TGCGCCAGCAGCCCCGCCGGGGGGCACTCCTACGAGCAGTACTTC
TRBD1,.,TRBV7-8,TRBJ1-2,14,CASSSPDRDYGYTF,TGTGCCAGCAGCTCCCCGGACAGGGACTATGGCTACACCTTC
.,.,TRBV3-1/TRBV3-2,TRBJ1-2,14,CASSQGSIFYGYTF,TGTGCCAGCAGCCAAGGATCTATATTTTATGGCTACACCTTC
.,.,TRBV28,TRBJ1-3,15,CASTRTAALGNTIYF,TGTGCCAGCACCCGGACGGCGGCTCTGGGAAACACCATATATTTT
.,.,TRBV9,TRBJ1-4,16,CASSALARSGNEKLFF,TGTGCCAGCAGCGCCCTAGCCCGCAGCGGTAATGAAAAACTGTTTTTT
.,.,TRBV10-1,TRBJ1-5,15,CASSECDRSEQPQHF,TGCGCCAGCAGTGAGTGTGACAGGAGTGAACAGCCCCAGCATTTT
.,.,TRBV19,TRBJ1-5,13,CASSIDLEGPQHF,TGTGCCAGTAGTATAGATCTCGAGGGACCCCAGCATTTT
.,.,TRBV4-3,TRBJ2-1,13,CASSQAVEAHRFF,TGCGCCAGCAGCCAAGCGGTCGAGGCACATAGGTTCTTC
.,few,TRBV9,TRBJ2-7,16,CASSVAPGTLSYEQYF,TGTGCCAGCAGCGTAGCCCCTGGGACCCTGTCCTACGAGCAGTACTTC
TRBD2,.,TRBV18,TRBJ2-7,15,CASSPGLAGGYEQYF,TGTGCCAGCTCACCAGGACTAGCGGGAGGGTACGAGCAGTACTTC
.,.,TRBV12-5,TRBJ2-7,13,CASGLLGGNEQYF,TGTGCTAGTGGTTTATTAGGGGGGAATGAGCAGTACTTC
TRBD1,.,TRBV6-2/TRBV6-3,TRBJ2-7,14,CASSRDSGFYEQYF,TGTGCCAGCAGCCGGGACAGTGGTTTCTACGAGCAGTACTTC
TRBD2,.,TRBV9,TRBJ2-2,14,CASSVQGGAGELFF,TGTGCCAGCAGCGTACAGGGAGGGGCCGGGGAGCTGTTTTTT
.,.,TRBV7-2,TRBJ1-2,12,CASSLEVAGYTF,TGTGCCAGCAGCTTAGAGGTGGCTGGCTACACCTTC
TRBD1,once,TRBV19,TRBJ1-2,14,CASSTQGAVYGYTF,TGTGCCAGTAGTACACAGGGGGCGGTCTATGGCTACACCTTC
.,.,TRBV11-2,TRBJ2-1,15,CASSLGRDTYNEQFF,TGTGCCAGCAGCTTAGGCCGGGACACTTACAATGAGCAGTTCTTC
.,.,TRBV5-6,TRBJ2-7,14,CASSRQGLTYEQYF,TGTGCCAGCAGCCGTCAGGGGCTGACCTACGAGCAGTACTTC
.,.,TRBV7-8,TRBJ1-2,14,CASSLGDVIYGYTF,TGTGCCAGCAGCTTAGGGGACGTGATCTATGGCTACACCTTC
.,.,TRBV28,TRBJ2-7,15,CASSSPPTGSYEQYF,TGTGCCAGCAGTTCCCCTCCGACGGGTTCCTACGAGCAGTACTTC
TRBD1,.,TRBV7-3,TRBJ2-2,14,CASSLGTGAGELFF,TGTGCCAGCAGCTTAGGGACAGGCGCCGGGGAGCTGTTTTTT
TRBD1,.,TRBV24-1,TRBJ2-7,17,CATSDSRSGQGGYEQYF,TGTGCCACCAGTGATAGCAGGTCTGGACAGGGGGGCTACGAGCAGTACTTC
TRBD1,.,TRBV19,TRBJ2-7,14,CASRGTGGSYEQYF,TGTGCCAGTAGGGGGACAGGGGGCTCCTACGAGCAGTACTTC
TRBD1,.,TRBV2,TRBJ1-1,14,CASSFQGASTEAFF,TGTGCCAGCAGTTTTCAGGGGGCGAGCACTGAAGCTTTCTTT
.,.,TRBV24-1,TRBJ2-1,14,CATSETLGNNEQFF,TGTGCCACCAGTGAAACCCTAGGCAACAATGAGCAGTTCTTC
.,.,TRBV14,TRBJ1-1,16,CASSQWEGGLPTEAFF,TGTGCCAGCAGCCAATGGGAAGGGGGGCTACCCACTGAAGCTTTCTTT
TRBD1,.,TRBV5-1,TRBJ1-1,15,CASSRGGQMNTEAFF,TGCGCCAGCAGCCGGGGGGGACAGATGAACACTGAAGCTTTCTTT
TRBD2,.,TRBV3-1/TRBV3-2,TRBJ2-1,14,CASSRRTSGHEQFF,TGTGCCAGCAGCCGGAGGACTAGCGGACATGAGCAGTTCTTC
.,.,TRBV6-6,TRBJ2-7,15,CASTETRGNLYEQYF,TGTGCCAGCACCGAAACTAGAGGAAACCTCTACGAGCAGTACTTC
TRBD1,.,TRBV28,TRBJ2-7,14,CASSYPTGSDEQYF,TGTGCCAGCAGTTACCCGACAGGGAGCGACGAGCAGTACTTC
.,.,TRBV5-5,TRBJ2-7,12,CASSLEPYEQYF,TGTGCCAGCAGCCTGGAACCCTACGAGCAGTACTTC
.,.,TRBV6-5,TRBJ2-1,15,CASTIGAGGWNEQFF,TGTGCCAGCACCATCGGCGCGGGCGGTTGGAATGAGCAGTTCTTC
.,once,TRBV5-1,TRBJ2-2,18,CASSSGESPRLSTGELFF,TGCGCCAGCAGTTCTGGCGAGTCCCCGCGCCTCAGCACCGGGGAGCTGTTTTTT
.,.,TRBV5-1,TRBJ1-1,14,CASSVGLLNTEAFF,TGCGCCAGCAGCGTGGGACTGTTGAACACTGAAGCTTTCTTT
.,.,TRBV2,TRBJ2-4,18,CASKSGSGERLAKNIQYF,TGTGCCAGCAAGTCAGGGTCGGGAGAGAGATTAGCCAAAAACATTCAGTACTTC
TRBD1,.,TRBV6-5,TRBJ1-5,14,CASSRGQGNQPQHF,TGTGCCAGCAGCCGGGGACAGGGCAATCAGCCCCAGCATTTT
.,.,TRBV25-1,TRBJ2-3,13,CASSEGERDTQYF,TGTGCCAGCAGTGAAGGGGAAAGAGATACGCAGTATTTT
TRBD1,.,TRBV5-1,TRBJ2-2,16,CASSGRQGLSTGELFF,TGCGCCAGCAGCGGCCGACAGGGATTAAGCACCGGGGAGCTGTTTTTT
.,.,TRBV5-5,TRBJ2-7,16,CASSLASLDGPYEQYF,TGTGCCAGCAGCTTGGCATCCCTTGACGGGCCCTACGAGCAGTACTTC
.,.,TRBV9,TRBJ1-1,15,CASSVEGTGGTEAFF,TGTGCCAGCAGCGTAGAAGGCACCGGGGGCACTGAAGCTTTCTTT
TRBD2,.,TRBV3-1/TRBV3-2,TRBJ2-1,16,CASSHASGQGRGEQFF,TGTGCCAGCAGCCACGCTAGCGGACAAGGGCGAGGTGAGCAGTTCTTC
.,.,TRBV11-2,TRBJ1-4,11,CASSQNEKLFF,TGTGCCAGCAGCCAAAATGAAAAACTGTTTTTT
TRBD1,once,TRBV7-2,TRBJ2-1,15,CASGRDRGRSDEQFF,TGTGCCAGCGGCCGGGACAGGGGGCGCTCGGATGAGCAGTTCTTC
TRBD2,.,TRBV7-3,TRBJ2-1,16,CASSLSRGSSYNEQFF,TGTGCCAGCAGCTTAAGTCGCGGGAGCTCCTACAATGAGCAGTTCTTC
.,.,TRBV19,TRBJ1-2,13,CASIGQTNYGYTF,TGTGCCAGTATTGGGCAGACTAACTATGGCTACACCTTC
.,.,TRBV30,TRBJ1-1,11,CAWKRDTEAFF,TGTGCCTGGAAACGGGACACTGAAGCTTTCTTT
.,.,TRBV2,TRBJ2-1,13,CASSVLVVNEQFF,TGTGCCAGCAGTGTACTGGTCGTCAATGAGCAGTTCTTC
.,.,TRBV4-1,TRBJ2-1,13,CASSQVTPNEQFF,TGCGCCAGCAGCCAAGTAACCCCCAATGAGCAGTTCTTC
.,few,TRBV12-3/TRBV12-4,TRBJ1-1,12,CASSRRNTEAFF,TGTGCCAGCAGCCGGAGGAACACTGAAGCTTTCTTT
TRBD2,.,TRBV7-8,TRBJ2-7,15,CASSPLTGGAYEQYF,TGTGCCAGCAGCCCACTGACGGGGGGAGCCTACGAGCAGTACTTC
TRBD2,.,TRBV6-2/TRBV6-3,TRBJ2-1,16,CASSSLGLAGTDEQFF,TGTGCCAGCAGTTCCCTGGGACTAGCGGGAACGGATGAGCAGTTCTTC
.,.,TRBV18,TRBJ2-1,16,CASSPPRERVGNEQFF,TGTGCCAGCTCACCACCAAGGGAAAGGGTGGGCAATGAGCAGTTCTTC